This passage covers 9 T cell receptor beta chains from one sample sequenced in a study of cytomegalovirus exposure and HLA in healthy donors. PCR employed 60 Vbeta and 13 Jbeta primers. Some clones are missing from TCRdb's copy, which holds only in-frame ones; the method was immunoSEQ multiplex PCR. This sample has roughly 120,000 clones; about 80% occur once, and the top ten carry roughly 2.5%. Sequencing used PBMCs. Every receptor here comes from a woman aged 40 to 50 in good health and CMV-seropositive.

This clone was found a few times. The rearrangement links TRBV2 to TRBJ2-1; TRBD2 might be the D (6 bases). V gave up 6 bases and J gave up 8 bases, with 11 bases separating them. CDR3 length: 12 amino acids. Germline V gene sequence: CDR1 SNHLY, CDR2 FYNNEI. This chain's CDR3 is CASSKEGYEQFF. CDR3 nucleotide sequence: TGTGCCAGCAGCAAGGAGGGCTATGAGCAGTTCTTC.

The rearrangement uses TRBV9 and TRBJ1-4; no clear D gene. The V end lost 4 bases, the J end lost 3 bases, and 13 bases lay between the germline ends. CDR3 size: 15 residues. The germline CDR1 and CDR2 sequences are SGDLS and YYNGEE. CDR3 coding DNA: TGTGCCAGCAGCACTAAGACTACCCCTAATGAAAAACTGTTTTTT. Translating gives CASSTKTTPNEKLFF.

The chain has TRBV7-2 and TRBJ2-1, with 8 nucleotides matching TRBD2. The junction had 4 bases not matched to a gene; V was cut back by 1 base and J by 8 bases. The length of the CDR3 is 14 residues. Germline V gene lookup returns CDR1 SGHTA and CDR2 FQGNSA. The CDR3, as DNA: TGTGCCAGCAGCTTAGGGGGACTAGTCGATGAGCAGTTCTTC. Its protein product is CASSLGGLVDEQFF.

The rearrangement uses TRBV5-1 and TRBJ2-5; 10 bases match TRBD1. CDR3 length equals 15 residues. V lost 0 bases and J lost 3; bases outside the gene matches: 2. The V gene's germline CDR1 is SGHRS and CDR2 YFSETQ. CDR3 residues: CASSLAGTGEETQYF. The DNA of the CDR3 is TGCGCCAGCAGCTTGGCCGGGACAGGGGAAGAGACCCAGTACTTC. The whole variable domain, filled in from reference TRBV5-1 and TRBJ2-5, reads KAGVTQTPRYLIKTRGQQVTLSCSPISGHRSVSWYQQTPGQGLQFLFEYFSETQRNKGNFPGRFSGRQFSNSRSEMNVSTLELGDSALYLCASSLAGTGEETQYFGPGTRLLVL.

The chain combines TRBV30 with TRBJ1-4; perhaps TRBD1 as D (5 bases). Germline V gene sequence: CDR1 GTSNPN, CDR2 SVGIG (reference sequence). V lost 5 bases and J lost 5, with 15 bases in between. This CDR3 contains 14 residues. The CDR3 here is CAWGKRTGNEKLFF. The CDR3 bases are TGTGCCTGGGGCAAACGCACAGGAAATGAAAAACTGTTTTTT. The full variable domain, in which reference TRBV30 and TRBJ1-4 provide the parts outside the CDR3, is SQTIHQWPATLVQPVGSPLSLECTVEGTSNPNLYWYRQAAGRGLQLLFYSVGIGQISSEVPQNLSASRPQDRQFILSSKKLLLSDSGFYLCAWGKRTGNEKLFFGSGTQLSVL.

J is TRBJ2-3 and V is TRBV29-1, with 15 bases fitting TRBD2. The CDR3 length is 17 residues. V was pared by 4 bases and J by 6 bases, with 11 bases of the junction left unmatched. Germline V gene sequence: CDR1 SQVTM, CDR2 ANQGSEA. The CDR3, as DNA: TGCAGCGTTGGGGATTCGGGACTAGCGGGGGGCCCGGATACGCAGTATTTT. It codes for CSVGDSGLAGGPDTQYF.

The CDR3 nucleotides read TGTGCCAGCAGTGAAGCGCCGGGGGGCTCCTACAATGAGCAGTTCTTC. This translates into CASSEAPGGSYNEQFF. This chain joins TRBV6-1 and TRBJ2-1; 7 bases map to TRBD2. Germline lookup yields CDR1 MNHNS and CDR2 SASEGT. The CDR3 contains 16 residues. Germline trimming cut 0 bases from V and 0 bases from J; bases unmatched to any gene: 2.

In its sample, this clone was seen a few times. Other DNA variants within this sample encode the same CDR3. CDR3 residues: CASSLGQGGEKLFF. In DNA form, the CDR3 reads TGCGCCAGCAGCCTAGGACAGGGTGGTGAAAAACTGTTTTTT. V gene TRBV5-1 combines with J gene TRBJ1-4, with TRBD1 identical over 8 bases. Germline V gene lookup returns CDR1 SGHRS and CDR2 YFSETQ. The CDR3 consists of 14 residues. J gave up 7 bases and V 4 bases, and 6 bases lay outside the gene matches.

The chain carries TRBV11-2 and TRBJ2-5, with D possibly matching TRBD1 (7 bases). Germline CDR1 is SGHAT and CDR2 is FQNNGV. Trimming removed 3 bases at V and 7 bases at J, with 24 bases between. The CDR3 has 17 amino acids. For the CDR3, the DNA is TGTGCCAGCAGCTTTAGGGGGGCAGGGGGGCCAGTCGGGACCCAGTACTTC. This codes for CASSFRGAGGPVGTQYF.